The clone carrying this TCR beta chain came up many times. Its antigen is unknown. The data were taken from a study of human T cells and chemical hapten exposure. Study information: TCR yields differed between samples (mainly from small differences in pooled library volume). Notes on the study in general: DPC sensitization left the count of TCRs above 1 in 1000 unchanged.

Germline CDR1 SQVTM, CDR2 ANQGSEA. This CDR3 comprises 13 residues. Trimming removed 5 bases at V and 4 bases at J, with 14 bases between. Unfractionated whole blood yielded the extracted total RNA. The library tagged individual cDNA molecules with unique molecular identifiers. TCRdb itself ran the 5' RACE reads through MiXCR, one entry per CDR3 protein. The sample lists about 140,000 distinct CDR3 sequences; 4.1% were seen once. This clonotype was obtained from a female donor in good health. This chain connects TRBV29-1 to TRBJ1-1; TRBD1 might be the D (6 bases). The CDR3 nucleotides read TGCAGCGTTCGTAACAGGGTTGTCACTGAAGCTTTCTTT. Its translation is CSVRNRVVTEAFF.